This entry features one T cell receptor beta chain sequence. The CDR3 extends over 15 amino acids. Germline V lookup: CDR1 SGHTA, CDR2 FQGNSA. Between the trimmed V and J ends, which lost 5 bases and 5 bases, there was a span of 18 bases. TCR beta sequences were obtained from blood CD8+ and CD4+ T cells. It was treatment-naive patients with stable or active relapsing-remitting disease who made up the multiple sclerosis controls. Through negative isolation, CD4+ and CD8+ T cells were obtained, while TEMRA cells were enriched using FACS. The data stem from a study of CD8 T cells in Susac syndrome. Random-hexamer reverse transcription was applied to 0.5 to 1 ug RNA. TCR beta CDR3 was amplified by immunoSEQ covering 54 Vbeta and 13 Jbeta. TCRdb reprocessed the immunoSEQ multiplex PCR reads via MiXCR and lists one record per CDR3 protein. This repertoire shows about 70,000 distinct CDR3 sequences, 96% found once; its top ten account for over 0.09%.

This receptor was obtained from a human donor with multiple sclerosis. The V gene is TRBV7-2, the J gene TRBJ2-5; D is unresolved. The material sequenced was CD4+ T cells from PBMCs. CDR3 nucleotide sequence: TGTGCCAGCAGCCTCTCCCCTCGAACTCGGGAGACCCAGTACTTC. The encoded protein is CASSLSPRTRETQYF.